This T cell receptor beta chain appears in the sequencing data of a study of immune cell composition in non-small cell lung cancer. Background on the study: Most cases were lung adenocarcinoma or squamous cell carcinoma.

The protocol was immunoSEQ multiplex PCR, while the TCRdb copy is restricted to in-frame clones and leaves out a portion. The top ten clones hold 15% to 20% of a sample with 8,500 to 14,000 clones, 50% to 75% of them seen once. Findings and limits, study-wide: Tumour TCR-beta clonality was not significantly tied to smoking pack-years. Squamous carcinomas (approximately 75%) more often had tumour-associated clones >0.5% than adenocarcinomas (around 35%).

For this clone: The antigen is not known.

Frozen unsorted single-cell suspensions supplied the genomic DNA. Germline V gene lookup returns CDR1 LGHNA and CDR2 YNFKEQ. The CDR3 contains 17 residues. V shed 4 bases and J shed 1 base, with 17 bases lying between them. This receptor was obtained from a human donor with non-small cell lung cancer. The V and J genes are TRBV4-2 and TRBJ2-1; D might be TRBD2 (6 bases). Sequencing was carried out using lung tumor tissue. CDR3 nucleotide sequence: TGTGCCAGCAGCCCCTATAGTGGGAGCGGGTCCTACAATGAGCAGTTCTTC. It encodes CASSPYSGSGSYNEQFF.